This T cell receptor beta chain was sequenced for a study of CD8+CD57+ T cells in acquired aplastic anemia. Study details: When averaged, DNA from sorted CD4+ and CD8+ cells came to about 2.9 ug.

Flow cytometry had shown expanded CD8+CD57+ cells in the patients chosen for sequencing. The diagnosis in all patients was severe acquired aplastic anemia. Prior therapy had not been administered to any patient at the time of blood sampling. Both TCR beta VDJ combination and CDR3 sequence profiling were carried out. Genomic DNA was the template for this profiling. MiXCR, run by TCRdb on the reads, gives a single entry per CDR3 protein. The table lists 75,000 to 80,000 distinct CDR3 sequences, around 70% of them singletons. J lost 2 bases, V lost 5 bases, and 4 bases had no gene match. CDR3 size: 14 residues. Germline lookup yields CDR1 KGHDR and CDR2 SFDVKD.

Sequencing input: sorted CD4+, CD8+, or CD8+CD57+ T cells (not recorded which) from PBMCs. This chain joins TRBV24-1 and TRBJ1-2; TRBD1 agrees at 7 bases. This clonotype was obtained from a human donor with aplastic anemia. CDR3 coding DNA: TGTGCCACCAGTGCGACAGGGACAAACTATGGCTACACCTTC. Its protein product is CATSATGTNYGYTF.